This is a list of T cell receptor beta chains from one sample in a study of spatial heterogeneity in lung cancer. One entry per CDR3 protein results from TCRdb running MiXCR on the 5' RACE reads. This sample has 110,000 or so distinct CDR3 sequences; roughly 10% occur once, and the top ten carry approximately 24%. The source material was PBMCs, sampled at follow-up. These receptors all come from a female donor with early-stage non-small cell lung cancer. CDR3s include the opening cysteine and the closing phenylalanine or tryptophan. A D gene is named only where the DNA matches it firmly. Where a row states a size, it is once, few, many or the class of an expanded clone; other rows omit it.

v_gene	d_gene	abundance	j_gene	CDR3aa	CDR3nt
TRBV6-1	.	many	TRBJ1-1	CASSEQGPGNTEAFF	TGTGCCAGCAGTGAACAGGGGCCGGGGAACACTGAAGCTTTCTTT
TRBV7-2	.	.	TRBJ2-1	CASSSVAGTTYNEQFF	TGTGCCAGCAGCTCTGTCGCGGGTACTACCTACAATGAGCAGTTCTTC
TRBV12-3/TRBV12-4	TRBD1	.	TRBJ1-1	CASSFDRGRGEAFF	TGTGCCAGCAGTTTCGACAGGGGGCGAGGTGAAGCTTTCTTT
TRBV19	TRBD2	few	TRBJ2-1	CASSTRLAGVPYNEQFF	TGTGCCAGTAGTACCCGACTAGCGGGAGTGCCCTACAATGAGCAGTTCTTC
TRBV5-4	.	many	TRBJ2-1	CASSLGPSLFF	TGTGCCAGCAGCTTGGGTCCGAGTCTTTTCTTC
TRBV20-1	TRBD1	many	TRBJ2-5	CSAAPGQMSETQYF	TGCAGTGCTGCGCCGGGACAGATGTCGGAGACCCAGTACTTC
TRBV28	.	few	TRBJ2-7	CASTSNGNPISYEQYF	TGTGCCAGCACCTCTAATGGGAATCCGATTTCCTACGAGCAGTACTTC
TRBV5-6	.	many	TRBJ2-3	CASRDGRDNTDTQYF	TGTGCCAGCAGAGATGGAAGGGACAACACAGATACGCAGTATTTT
TRBV15	.	few	TRBJ1-3	CATSRGGPGPGNTIYF	TGTGCCACCAGCAGAGGCGGACCGGGCCCTGGAAACACCATATATTTT
TRBV19	.	.	TRBJ1-1	CASRTRDGRNTEAFF	TGTGCCAGTAGAACACGGGACGGGAGGAACACTGAAGCTTTCTTT
TRBV7-6	.	many	TRBJ1-3	CASSKSGGRSGNTIYF	TGTGCCAGCAGTAAATCGGGGGGGCGCAGTGGAAACACCATATATTTT
TRBV7-2	.	.	TRBJ2-1	CASSLDLSEQFF	TGTGCCAGCAGCTTAGACTTAAGTGAGCAGTTCTTC
TRBV12-3/TRBV12-4	.	once	TRBJ1-2	CASSSRGLLYGYTF	TGTGCCAGCAGCTCGAGGGGTCTGCTCTATGGCTACACCTTC
TRBV27	.	.	TRBJ2-2	CASSLRLATGELFF	TGTGCCAGCAGTCTAAGACTTGCCACCGGGGAGCTGTTTTTT
TRBV6-1	TRBD1	.	TRBJ2-7	CASSTYRTGAKDEQYF	TGTGCCAGCAGTACTTATCGGACAGGGGCGAAGGACGAGCAGTACTTC
TRBV7-3	TRBD2	few	TRBJ2-1	CASSLGLVSYNEQFF	TGTGCCAGCAGCCTCGGACTAGTATCCTACAATGAGCAGTTCTTC
TRBV5-5	.	.	TRBJ1-3	CASSDTTSGNTIYF	TGTGCCAGCTCTGATACAACTTCTGGAAACACCATATATTTT
TRBV19	TRBD2	.	TRBJ2-1	CASSRQRTSGSYNEQFF	TGTGCCAGTAGCCGGCAGAGGACTAGCGGGTCCTACAATGAGCAGTTCTTC
TRBV12-3/TRBV12-4	.	.	TRBJ1-5	CASSLRYSNQPQHF	TGTGCCAGCAGTTTACGGTATAGCAATCAGCCCCAGCATTTT
TRBV5-4	.	.	TRBJ2-1	CASSSKGTLGNEQFF	TGTGCCAGCAGTTCAAAGGGGACTCTAGGCAATGAGCAGTTCTTC
TRBV24-1	.	many	TRBJ2-1	CATSGDSTYNEQFF	TGTGCCACCAGTGGGGACTCCACCTACAATGAGCAGTTCTTC
TRBV6-2/TRBV6-3	.	few	TRBJ2-2	CASRRSTGELFF	TGTGCCAGCAGAAGAAGCACCGGGGAGCTGTTTTTT
TRBV7-8	TRBD1	few	TRBJ1-4	CASSLRDRGRKLFF	TGTGCCAGCAGCTTACGTGACAGGGGTCGAAAACTGTTTTTT
TRBV5-1	.	few	TRBJ2-1	CASSAGRLEGSYNEQFF	TGCGCCAGCAGCGCGGGCCGACTAGAAGGCTCCTACAATGAGCAGTTCTTC
TRBV29-1	.	many	TRBJ2-7	CSVGTYEQYF	TGCAGCGTTGGGACCTACGAGCAGTACTTC
TRBV20-1	TRBD1	few	TRBJ1-1	CSAGQGARNEAFF	TGCAGTGCTGGACAGGGGGCGCGGAATGAAGCTTTCTTT
TRBV11-2	TRBD2	few	TRBJ2-5	CASSLRLAGGLETQYF	TGTGCCAGCAGCTTAAGGCTAGCGGGAGGGCTGGAGACCCAGTACTTC
TRBV24-1	.	.	TRBJ1-1	CATSDFEGTEAFF	TGTGCCACCAGTGATTTTGAGGGCACTGAAGCTTTCTTT
TRBV27	.	few	TRBJ1-2	CASSLSGQYYGYTF	TGTGCCAGCAGTTTATCGGGACAATACTATGGCTACACCTTC
TRBV5-1	TRBD2	many	TRBJ2-1	CASSRGTTNPTAYNEQFF	TGCGCCAGCAGCCGAGGGACTACGAACCCGACCGCGTACAATGAGCAGTTCTTC
TRBV2	TRBD2	few	TRBJ2-1	CASMRGAYNEQFF	TGTGCCAGCATGCGGGGGGCCTACAATGAGCAGTTCTTC
TRBV20-1	.	many	TRBJ2-2	CSARASHRAGTGELFF	TGCAGTGCTAGAGCCTCTCACAGGGCGGGCACCGGGGAGCTGTTTTTT